Below are 32 T cell receptor beta chains sequenced from a single sample in a study of T cell repertoires in cytomegalovirus infection. The antigens for these receptors are not known. MiXCR, run by TCRdb on the reads, gives a single entry per CDR3 protein. Of 550,000 to 850,000 distinct CDR3 sequences in the sample, about 30% were seen once. Sequences were derived from cultured PBMCs, sampled from culture after CMV antigen stimulation. Receptors were obtained from a human donor in good health (CMV status not recorded). Some clones in this sample may be carry-over from other donors' samples.

The rearrangement joins TRBV12-3 or TRBV12-4 to TRBJ1-2, with 7 bases that match TRBD1. CDR3 length: 15 amino acids. Trimming removed 1 base from V and 4 bases from J; junction bases left unmatched: 6. The CDR3 nucleotides read TGTGCCAGCAGTTTAGGATGGGGACAGATCTATGGCTACACCTTC. Translated, it gives CASSLGWGQIYGYTF.

This clonotype was seen more than once but under ten times. The chain couples TRBV7-2 to TRBJ2-7; D tentatively reads TRBD1 or TRBD2 (5 bases each). Trimming took off 0 bases at V and 4 bases at J, with 13 bases between the two ends. CDR1 and CDR2 (germline): SGHTA, FQGNSA. This CDR3 region has 15 residues. This chain's CDR3 is CASSLAGTQAYEQYF. The DNA for the CDR3 is TGTGCCAGCAGCTTAGCCGGGACCCAGGCATACGAGCAGTACTTC.

The table lists this clonotype with many counts. The chain uses TRBV7-2 and TRBJ2-3, with TRBD2 as a possible D gene (5 bases). Between the trimmed V and J ends, which lost 6 bases and 6 bases, there was a span of 13 bases. Germline V gene lookup returns CDR1 SGHTA and CDR2 FQGNSA. This CDR3 contains 13 residues. This CDR3 is CASRGSRRDTQYF. The CDR3 nucleotides are TGTGCCAGCAGGGGCTCCAGGAGGGATACGCAGTATTTT. Together with reference TRBV7-2 and TRBJ2-3, the CDR3 gives the full variable domain: GAGVSQSPSNKVTEKGKDVELRCDPISGHTALYWYRQSLGQGLEFLIYFQGNSAPDKSGLPSDRFSAERTGGSVSTLTIQRTQQEDSAVYLCASRGSRRDTQYFGPGTRLTVL.

The rearrangement uses TRBV11-2 and TRBJ2-7; 9 bases align to TRBD2. The CDR3 runs 13 residues. Germline CDR1 reads SGHAT; CDR2 reads FQNNGV. Losses at the gene ends were 3 bases for V and 7 bases for J; bases not matched to a gene: 4. This chain's CDR3 is CASSLRGGLEQYF. CDR3 nucleotide sequence: TGTGCCAGCAGCTTGCGGGGGGGCCTAGAGCAGTACTTC.

This clonotype was detected only a few times. The chain recombines TRBV19 with TRBJ2-1, with 13 nucleotides matching TRBD2. The V gene end was trimmed by 8 bases and the J gene end by 8 bases; junction bases not matched to a gene: 9. Germline V gene sequence: CDR1 LNHDA, CDR2 SQIVND (reference sequence). The CDR3 is 15 residues long. CDR3 residues: CASYPGLAGEDEQFF. The CDR3 DNA reads TGTGCCAGTTACCCTGGACTAGCGGGAGAAGATGAGCAGTTCTTC.

This clonotype was found a few times. The chain combines TRBV6-1 with TRBJ2-7, with TRBD1 as a possible D gene (6 bases). CDR1 and CDR2 (germline): MNHNS, SASEGT. Trimming took off 11 bases at V and 6 bases at J, with 23 bases between the two ends. The length of the CDR3 is 14 residues. CDR3 nucleotides: TGTGCCCGGACAGCGTTCAGTGTCGCGGGCGAGCAGTACTTC. Protein: CARTAFSVAGEQYF.

The rearrangement uses TRBV14 and TRBJ2-1, with a possible D match to TRBD2 (5 bases). There are 16 residues in the CDR3. The germline V gene has CDR1 SGHDN and CDR2 FVKESK. V lost 2 bases to trimming and J lost 0 bases, with 11 bases between them. CDR3 sequence reads: CASSQFAGDSYNEQFF. The CDR3 DNA reads as TGTGCCAGCAGCCAATTTGCGGGTGACTCCTACAATGAGCAGTTCTTC.

This clonotype came up a few times. The chain couples TRBV19 to TRBJ1-1; 8 bases line up with TRBD1. This CDR3 has 14 residues. The germline V gene encodes CDR1 LNHDA and CDR2 SQIVND (reference sequence). Trimming at V came to 5 bases and at J to 5 bases, leaving 7 bases not matched to a gene. The DNA for the CDR3 is TGTGCCAGTAGTCGTGGACAGGGTGGAACTGAAGCTTTCTTT. Amino acid sequence: CASSRGQGGTEAFF.

This clonotype was counted ten times or more. The J gene is TRBJ2-2, the V gene TRBV7-2; D remains unclear. Trimming pared 7 bases from V and 6 bases from J, leaving 24 bases between. The germline V gene has CDR1 SGHTA and CDR2 FQGNSA. The CDR3 is 17 residues long. CDR3: CASTLKLGNGVAGELFF. In nucleotides, the CDR3 is TGTGCCAGCACCCTCAAACTCGGAAATGGAGTGGCCGGGGAGCTGTTTTTT.

This clonotype was detected only a few times. This rearrangement joins TRBV27 to TRBJ2-5, with 8 bases fitting TRBD2. This CDR3 contains 15 residues. V shed 5 bases and J 7 bases; nucleotides not matched to a gene: 12. The germline gives CDR1 MNHEY, CDR2 SMNVEV (reference sequence). The CDR3 coding sequence is TGTGCCAGCAGTCAAATTACTAGCGGCAGGTTGACCCAGTACTTC. Protein product: CASSQITSGRLTQYF.

V is TRBV15 and J is TRBJ2-5; 11 nucleotides agree with TRBD2. Trimming removed 4 bases from V and 0 bases from J; junction bases left unmatched: 4. Germline CDR1 and CDR2: LNHNV and YYDKDF (reference sequence). CDR3 length equals 16 residues. The CDR3 here is CATSTLAGGHQETQYF. The CDR3 DNA reads TGTGCCACCAGCACCTTAGCGGGAGGGCACCAAGAGACCCAGTACTTC.

This clonotype was observed a handful of times. This chain links TRBV20-1 with TRBJ1-1, with 7 bases aligning to TRBD1. V gave up 5 bases and J gave up 5 bases; unmatched junction bases: 11. CDR3 length: 14 amino acids. Germline loops: CDR1 DFQATT, CDR2 SNEGSKA (reference sequence). CDR3 DNA: TGCAGTGCTTACCATAGACAGGGAAATACTGAAGCTTTCTTT. This sequence encodes CSAYHRQGNTEAFF.

This rearrangement joins TRBV10-3 to TRBJ1-1; TRBD1 matches 9 bases. Trimming took 1 base from V and 1 from J; bases not matched to a gene: 4. Germline CDR1 ENHRY, CDR2 SYGVKD. The CDR3 is made up of 16 amino acids. The CDR3 loop reads CAISELQGAPNTEAFF. The CDR3 DNA sequence: TGTGCCATCAGTGAGTTACAGGGGGCCCCGAACACTGAAGCTTTCTTT.

This clonotype was counted many times. The CDR3 region is CASSLARDPGYEQYF. The CDR3 coding sequence is TGTGCCAGCAGCTTGGCAAGGGACCCAGGGTACGAGCAGTACTTC. This rearrangement joins TRBV7-2 to TRBJ2-7; D is possibly TRBD1 or TRBD2 (5 bases each). The length of the CDR3 is 15 residues. Germline V gene lookup returns CDR1 SGHTA and CDR2 FQGNSA. V was clipped by 3 bases and J by 4 bases, with 16 bases between them. The full variable domain, rest sourced from reference TRBV7-2 and TRBJ2-7, is GAGVSQSPSNKVTEKGKDVELRCDPISGHTALYWYRQSLGQGLEFLIYFQGNSAPDKSGLPSDRFSAERTGGSVSTLTIQRTQQEDSAVYLCASSLARDPGYEQYFGPGTRLTVT.

The chain recombines TRBV7-9 with TRBJ1-4, with D tentatively TRBD1 (5 bases). Germline values: CDR1 SEHNR, CDR2 FQNEAQ (reference sequence). The CDR3 runs to 15 residues. The V gene lost 2 bases and the J gene lost 3 bases, with 10 bases spanning the gap. The CDR3 loop reads CASSLSRGANEKLFF. CDR3 DNA: TGTGCCAGCAGCTTATCAAGGGGCGCTAATGAAAAACTGTTTTTT.

This clonotype has only a few counts. This chain connects TRBV7-6 to TRBJ2-1; D is tentatively TRBD1 or TRBD2 (5 bases each). V dropped 5 bases and J dropped 8 bases, with 10 bases sitting between them. CDR3 size: 12 residues. Germline V lookup: CDR1 SGHVS, CDR2 FNYEAQ. The CDR3 nucleotides are TGTGCCAGCAGCCCCCGGGGCTATGAGCAGTTCTTC. Translated, it gives CASSPRGYEQFF.

This chain joins TRBV7-8 and TRBJ2-7, with D hard to call. Germline values: CDR1 SGHVS, CDR2 FQNEAQ. This CDR3 spans 13 amino acids. Deletions cut 4 bases from V and 2 bases from J, with 9 bases between. The CDR3 sequence is CASSSRETYEQYF. Here the CDR3 DNA reads TGTGCCAGCAGCTCACGTGAGACCTACGAGCAGTACTTC.

This clonotype showed up many times. This rearrangement joins TRBV7-8 to TRBJ2-1, with D unresolved. Germline V gives CDR1 SGHVS, CDR2 FQNEAQ. This CDR3 is 17 amino acids long. Trimming removed 4 bases at V and 7 bases at J, with 23 bases between. The CDR3 loop is CASSSHERRVRSNEQFF. The DNA of the CDR3 is TGTGCCAGCAGCTCCCATGAGCGCCGAGTGAGGTCGAATGAGCAGTTCTTC.

The rearrangement joins TRBV10-1 to TRBJ1-5; D unresolved. V lost 2 bases and J lost 7, with 6 bases in between. This CDR3 region has 12 residues. Germline V gene data show CDR1 as WNHNN and CDR2 as SYGVQD (reference sequence). Here the CDR3 reads CASSESGQPQHF. CDR3 DNA sequence: TGCGCCAGCAGTGAGAGTGGGCAGCCCCAGCATTTT.

This clonotype was picked up a small number of times. The gene calls are TRBV15 and TRBJ2-3, with TRBD1 matching over 9 bases. V lost 2 bases and J lost 1; bases outside the gene matches: 7. The CDR3 runs to 17 residues. CDR1 and CDR2 (germline): LNHNV, YYDKDF (reference sequence). The CDR3 coding sequence is TGTGCCACCAGCAGAACGGCGGGACAGGGTGGCACAGATACGCAGTATTTT. This sequence encodes CATSRTAGQGGTDTQYF.

This clonotype was seen repeatedly, ten times or more. The J gene is TRBJ1-1, the V gene TRBV7-2; D unresolved. The CDR3 spans 14 residues. Deletions cut 1 base from V and 0 bases from J, with 6 bases between. CDR1 SGHTA and CDR2 FQGNSA come from the germline V gene. CDR3 region: CASSLDRLNTEAFF. In DNA, the CDR3 is TGTGCCAGCAGCTTAGATAGGCTGAACACTGAAGCTTTCTTT.

The rearrangement links TRBV11-3 to TRBJ2-1, with TRBD2 matching 7 bases. In germline, CDR1 is SGHNT, CDR2 YENEEA. The V gene end was trimmed by 5 bases and the J gene end by 6 bases; junction bases not matched to a gene: 10. This CDR3 has 15 residues. The CDR3 is CASSPASGGVNEQFF. DNA of the CDR3: TGTGCCAGCAGCCCCGCTAGCGGTGGGGTCAATGAGCAGTTCTTC.

Ten or more counts support this clonotype. The chain uses TRBV7-2 and TRBJ2-5; weak D call: TRBD1 (6 bases). Germline lookup yields CDR1 SGHTA and CDR2 FQGNSA. CDR3 size: 14 residues. The V and J ends lost 5 bases and 1 base respectively, with 11 bases between them. CDR3 protein: CASSINRAQETQYF. CDR3 sequence (DNA): TGTGCCAGCAGCATTAACAGGGCCCAAGAGACCCAGTACTTC.

This chain joins TRBV7-2 and TRBJ2-7; 9 bases match TRBD2. Trimming took 5 bases from V and 3 from J; bases not matched to a gene: 23. The CDR3 loop spans 20 amino acids. Germline V gives CDR1 SGHTA, CDR2 FQGNSA. This CDR3 reads CASSQRVAGTSFAWGYEQYF. The CDR3 DNA reads TGTGCCAGCAGCCAAAGGGTCGCCGGGACTAGCTTTGCTTGGGGCTACGAGCAGTACTTC. Full variable domain (missing parts from reference TRBV7-2 and TRBJ2-7): GAGVSQSPSNKVTEKGKDVELRCDPISGHTALYWYRQSLGQGLEFLIYFQGNSAPDKSGLPSDRFSAERTGGSVSTLTIQRTQQEDSAVYLCASSQRVAGTSFAWGYEQYFGPGTRLTVT.

The chain is built from TRBV10-3 and TRBJ2-5, with 7 bases aligning to TRBD1. Unmatched junction bases numbered 7, after V lost 5 bases and J lost 1 base. CDR1 and CDR2 from the germline V gene are ENHRY and SYGVKD. The length of the CDR3 is 15 residues. In nucleotides, the CDR3 is TGTGCCATCAGTAGAGTACGGGACAGCCAAGAGACCCAGTACTTC. This translates into CAISRVRDSQETQYF.

The chain couples TRBV7-2 to TRBJ2-1, with TRBD2 matching 9 bases. The V and J ends lost 3 bases and 6 bases, in that order; junction bases with no gene match: 3. Germline V lookup: CDR1 SGHTA, CDR2 FQGNSA. This CDR3 is built from 14 residues. The CDR3 sequence is CASSFGGRGNEQFF. CDR3 DNA sequence: TGTGCCAGCAGCTTCGGCGGGAGGGGCAATGAGCAGTTCTTC. The variable domain in full, completed from reference TRBV7-2 and TRBJ2-1, reads GAGVSQSPSNKVTEKGKDVELRCDPISGHTALYWYRQSLGQGLEFLIYFQGNSAPDKSGLPSDRFSAERTGGSVSTLTIQRTQQEDSAVYLCASSFGGRGNEQFFGPGTRLTVL.

There are many counts of this clonotype. The chain couples TRBV7-8 to TRBJ2-5; 11 bases line up with TRBD2. CDR1 is SGHVS and CDR2 is FQNEAQ in the germline V gene. After removal of 5 bases from V and 7 bases from J, the junction contained 9 bases not matched to a gene. CDR3 length: 15 residues. The CDR3 loop is CASSTIAGGPRTQYF. In DNA form, the CDR3 reads TGTGCCAGCAGCACAATAGCGGGAGGGCCGCGGACCCAGTACTTC.

The chain links TRBV12-3 or TRBV12-4 to TRBJ1-5, with D perhaps TRBD1 (6 bases). CDR3 length: 12 amino acids. The ends were cut back, 9 bases at V and 3 bases at J, with 9 bases in the middle. The CDR3 spells CASWDNNQPQHF. In DNA form, the CDR3 reads TGTGCCAGTTGGGACAACAATCAGCCCCAGCATTTT.

There are many counts of this clonotype. The chain links TRBV7-2 to TRBJ2-3, with TRBD2 as a possible D gene (6 bases). Germline V gives CDR1 SGHTA, CDR2 FQGNSA. V lost 4 bases, J lost 7 bases, and 18 bases lay in between. The CDR3 loop spans 15 amino acids. The CDR3 sequence: CASSSASGYRNTQYF. The CDR3 nucleotides read TGTGCCAGCAGCTCGGCAAGCGGGTACCGGAATACGCAGTATTTT.

This rearrangement joins TRBV2 to TRBJ2-7; 7 bases match TRBD1. Germline values: CDR1 SNHLY, CDR2 FYNNEI. Trimming took 7 bases from V and 2 from J; bases not matched to a gene: 11. The CDR3 contains 15 residues. The CDR3 region has the DNA TGTGCCAGCACTAAAATCCGACAGGGTGCCTACGAGCAGTACTTC. Its translation: CASTKIRQGAYEQYF.

The CDR3 DNA reads TGCAGTGCCGCCCCTGCTAGCGGAGGTTACAATGAGCAGTTCTTC. It specifies CSAAPASGGYNEQFF. J is TRBJ2-1 and V is TRBV20-1; 7 bases line up with TRBD2. Per the germline V gene, CDR1 is DFQATT and CDR2 is SNEGSKA (reference sequence). The junction had 12 bases not matched to a gene; V was cut back by 6 bases and J by 4 bases. This CDR3 is 15 amino acids long.

V is TRBV2 and J is TRBJ1-5; no clear D gene. V lost 1 base to trimming and J lost 4 bases, with 11 bases between them. This CDR3 region has 15 residues. Germline-derived CDR1 and CDR2 are SNHLY and FYNNEI. As DNA, the CDR3 is TGTGCCAGCAGTGAAGATAGGGCGGGGAATCAGCCCCAGCATTTT. It is translated as CASSEDRAGNQPQHF.